One and the same sample provided the 2 T cell receptor beta chains below, sequenced in a study of human T cells and chemical hapten exposure. Time point described: patch test 2, 6 weeks after DPC sensitization. Treatment indicated: therapeutic diphenylcyclopropenone sensitization with weekly scalp DPC. TCRdb re-called the RACE reads through MiXCR, storing one row per CDR3 protein. The data hold around 360,000 distinct CDR3 sequences, with about 6.9% observed a single time. Sequencing was performed on whole blood, taken in connection with sensitization to the hapten diphenylcyclopropenone (DPC). These receptors came from a woman under 30 with alopecia areata. Some clones in this sample may be carry-over from other donors' samples.

This clonotype was observed a handful of times. The chain employs TRBV4-2 and TRBJ2-2; unclear D gene. In germline, CDR1 is LGHNA, CDR2 YNFKEQ. Trimming stripped 1 base from V and 3 bases from J, with 6 bases between. The CDR3 runs to 14 residues. CDR3 sequence reads: CASSQGTYTGELFF. DNA of the CDR3: TGTGCCAGCAGCCAAGGGACCTACACCGGGGAGCTGTTTTTT.

Of note for this clonotype: A clone one base away is much larger, so this may be a read error. The V gene is TRBV6-6, the J gene TRBJ1-1; D is uncertain. Germline CDR1 reads MNHNY; CDR2 reads SVGAGI (reference sequence). The V gene lost 4 bases and the J gene lost 1 base, with 19 bases spanning the gap. This CDR3 is built from 17 residues. The CDR3 DNA is TGTGCCAGCAGTTGTAAGTATCCGGGGTTAAGGAACACTGAAGCTTTCTTT. Residues: CASSCKYPGLRNTEAFF.